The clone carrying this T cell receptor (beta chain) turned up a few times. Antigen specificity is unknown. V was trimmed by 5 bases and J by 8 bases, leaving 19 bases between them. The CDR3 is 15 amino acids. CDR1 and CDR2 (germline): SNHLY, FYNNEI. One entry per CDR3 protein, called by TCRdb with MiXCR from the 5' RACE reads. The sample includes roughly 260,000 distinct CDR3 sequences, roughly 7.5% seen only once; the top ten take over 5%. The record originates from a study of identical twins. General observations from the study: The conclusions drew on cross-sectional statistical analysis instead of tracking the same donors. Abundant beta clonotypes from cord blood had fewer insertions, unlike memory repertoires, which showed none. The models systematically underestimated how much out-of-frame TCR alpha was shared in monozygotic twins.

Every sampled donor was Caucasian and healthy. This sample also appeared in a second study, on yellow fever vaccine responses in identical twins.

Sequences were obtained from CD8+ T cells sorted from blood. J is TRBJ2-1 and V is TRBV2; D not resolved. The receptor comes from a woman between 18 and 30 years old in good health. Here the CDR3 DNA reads TGTGCCAGCAGTCCCACATGGGCAGCTGGGGATGAGCAGTTCTTC. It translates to CASSPTWAAGDEQFF.